This T cell receptor beta chain is drawn from a study of shared clonotypes between healthy human individuals. Authors' processing steps: As immunoSEQ supplied junction-only sequences (without quality scores), filtering differed. Data came from immunoSEQ multiplex PCR; TCRdb stores just in-frame clones and leaves some out. The V and J calls and clone size come from that table; D and trimming were worked out from the DNA. The profile shows around 700,000 clones, roughly 70% of them singletons. Germline V gene lookup returns CDR1 KGHSH and CDR2 LQKENI. The junction had 5 bases not matched to a gene; V was cut back by 3 bases and J by 2 bases. The CDR3 has 15 amino acids.

The V call is TRBV18, the J call TRBJ1-2; TRBD1 agrees at 8 bases. This receptor was identified in a woman in her 30s in good health. The specimen was memory CD4+ T cells sorted from blood. Subset reported: CD45RA-negative fraction. The CDR3 protein is CASSPLDRANYGYTF. The CDR3 DNA reads TGTGCCAGCTCACCGCTGGACAGGGCCAACTATGGCTACACCTTC.